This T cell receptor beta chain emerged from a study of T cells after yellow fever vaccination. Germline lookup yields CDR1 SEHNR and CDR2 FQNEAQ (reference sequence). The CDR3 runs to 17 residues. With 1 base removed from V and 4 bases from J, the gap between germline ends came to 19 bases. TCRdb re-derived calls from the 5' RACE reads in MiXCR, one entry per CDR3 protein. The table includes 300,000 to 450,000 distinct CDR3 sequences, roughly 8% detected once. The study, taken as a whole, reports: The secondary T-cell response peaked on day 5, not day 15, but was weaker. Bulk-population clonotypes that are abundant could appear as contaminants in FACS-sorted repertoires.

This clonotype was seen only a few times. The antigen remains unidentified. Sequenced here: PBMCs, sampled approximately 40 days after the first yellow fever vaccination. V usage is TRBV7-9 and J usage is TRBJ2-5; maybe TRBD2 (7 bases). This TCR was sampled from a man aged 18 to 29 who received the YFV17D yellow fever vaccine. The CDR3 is CASSLGRWGGLGETQYF. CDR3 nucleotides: TGTGCCAGCAGCTTAGGCCGATGGGGGGGCCTTGGAGAGACCCAGTACTTC.